Reported below is one T cell receptor beta chain. The assay was immunoSEQ multiplex PCR, and TCRdb's table has in-frame clones only and misses some. This sample carries 300,000 or so clones, just under 90% of them seen once, and the ten largest clones take less than 3%. All exposed participants met a person with COVID-19 within 2 weeks before entering the study. The data were taken from a study of blood T cell repertoires in COVID-19. Looked up from germline, CDR1 is SQVTM and CDR2 is ANQGSEA. The V and J ends lost 6 bases and 0 bases respectively, with 12 bases between them. This CDR3 comprises 14 residues.

The source is a woman between 50 and 59 years old who had been exposed to COVID-19. The sequenced material came from PBMCs or T cells enriched from blood (not recorded which). V and J are TRBV29-1 and TRBJ2-4; D might be TRBD2 (6 bases). The CDR3 nucleotides are TGCAGCGTGGTTCCGGGACTAGCCAAAAACATTCAGTACTTC. Residues: CSVVPGLAKNIQYF.